A single T cell receptor (beta chain) is shown here with its context. No antigen is known for it. The data are from a study of cytomegalovirus exposure and HLA in healthy donors. The CDR3 has 18 residues. Germline CDR1 reads KGHSH; CDR2 reads LQKENI. V was clipped by 1 base and J by 0 bases, with 18 bases between them. General study results and limits: Being productive about 90% or about 30% of the time was typical of most TCR beta V segments in an earlier analysis. CMV antigen specificity of three CMV-associated chains was confirmed in vitro. It was reported that the classifier diagnosed cytomegalovirus status with high specificity and sensitivity in both the original and validation cohorts.

Vbeta (60) and Jbeta (13) primers were used in the PCR. Data came from immunoSEQ multiplex PCR; TCRdb stores just in-frame clones and leaves some out. The data contain some 130,000 clones, around three quarters of them singletons. The rearrangement joins TRBV18 to TRBJ1-1, with D perhaps TRBD1 (5 bases). Sample: PBMCs. The TCR originated in a male donor in good health and CMV-seropositive. Here the CDR3 reads CASSPQGLRITMNTEAFF. CDR3 nucleotide sequence: TGTGCCAGCTCACCACAGGGGCTGAGAATAACAATGAACACTGAAGCTTTCTTT.